The 21 T cell receptor delta chains presented below share a single source sample, sequenced in a study of Vδ1+ human thymocytes. The study, taken as a whole, reports: In the thymus, TRG and TRD repertoires looked highly polyclonal with Gaussian CDR3 lengths.

The template was reverse-transcribed extracted RNA. CDR3 amplicons came from multiplex PCR with pooled V-gene forward and constant-region reverse primers. TCRdb redid clone calling on the multiplex PCR reads using CATT. The table lists 45,000 to 75,000 delta-chain clones, about 16% of them singletons, with approximately 0.4% in the top ten. Their antigen targets remain unknown. Source material: Vdelta1+ gamma-delta thymocytes from the thymus. The subset denotes: FACS-sorted CD3+ TCRalphabeta- TCRVdelta1+ TCRVdelta2- thymocytes. Receptors originate from a girl under three years old who had congenital heart surgery.

This chain uses TRDV1 with TRDJ1; 12 positions match TRDD3. V shed 6 bases, J shed 1 base, and the junction held 24 bases outside the gene matches. CDR3 length: 22 residues. CDR1 and CDR2 from the germline V gene are TSWWSYY and QGS. The DNA of the CDR3 is TGTGCTCTTGGCCTAAAAGGGTATCTACTGGGGGATACTAGCGGTTCCACCGATAAACTCATCTTT. This encodes CALGLKGYLLGDTSGSTDKLIF.

This clone showed up just a few times. The genes are TRDV1 and TRDJ1, with 7 positions matching TRDD3. With 0 bases clipped from V and 2 bases from J, the junction kept 15 bases outside the gene matches. Per the germline V gene, CDR1 is TSWWSYY and CDR2 is QGS. This CDR3 has 19 amino acids. CDR3 in amino acids: CALGELCCWDTLSTDKLIF. The CDR3 DNA sequence: TGTGCTCTTGGGGAACTTTGCTGTTGGGATACTTTATCGACCGATAAACTCATCTTT.

A few counts support this clone. The V gene is TRDV2, the J gene TRDJ1; 8 nucleotides agree with TRDD3. With 5 bases clipped from V and 0 bases from J, the junction kept 22 bases outside the gene matches. This CDR3 spans 20 amino acids. From germline, CDR1 is GEAIGNYY and CDR2 EKD. The CDR3 DNA follows: TGTGCCTGTGTAGCCGGGAACTTACTGGGGGTTCCCCGAGACACCGATAAACTCATCTTT. Protein sequence: CACVAGNLLGVPRDTDKLIF.

The chain has TRDV1 and TRDJ1, with a weak D call TRDD3 (6 bases). The V gene's germline CDR1 is TSWWSYY and CDR2 QGS. The CDR3 has 17 residues. V lost 5 bases to trimming and J lost 1 base, with 20 bases between them. CDR3 nucleotides: TGTGCTCTTGGGAGTAATGAATGGGGGGTACGCACCGATAAACTCATCTTT. Protein product: CALGSNEWGVRTDKLIF.

This clone has only a few counts. The genes are TRDV1 and TRDJ1; possibly TRDD3 for D (6 bases). V was pared by 2 bases and J by 0 bases, with 16 bases between. Germline values: CDR1 TSWWSYY, CDR2 QGS. This CDR3 is 17 amino acids long. CDR3 in amino acids: CALGENPGDPYTDKLIF. Written as DNA, the CDR3 is TGTGCTCTTGGGGAAAACCCCGGGGATCCTTACACCGATAAACTCATCTTT.

This chain links TRDV1 with TRDJ1; D possibly uses TRDD2 or TRDD3 (6 bases each). CDR1 and CDR2 (germline): TSWWSYY, QGS. There are 19 residues in the CDR3. The V end was cut by 2 bases, the J end by 3 bases, with 25 bases between. The CDR3 DNA reads TGTGCTCTTGGGGAAAACTTCCTGCGCTGGGGCCCAAGGGCCGATAAACTCATCTTT. Protein product: CALGENFLRWGPRADKLIF.

Concerning this clone: A much bigger clone sits one base away, suggesting this may be a read error. This CDR3 is also generated by other DNA sequences in the sample. This chain connects TRAV29/DV5 to TRDJ1, with D possibly matching TRDD3 (6 bases). In germline, CDR1 is NSMFDY, CDR2 ISSIKDK. CDR3 length: 19 amino acids. The CDR3 DNA sequence: TGTGCCGCAAGCGGCCAACCTACAGTGGATACACCGCCGTCCGATAAACTCATCTTT. As protein: CAASGQPTVDTPPSDKLIF. Full variable domain (rest looked up from reference TRAV29/DV5 and TRDJ1): DQQVKQNSPSLSVQEGRISILNCDYTNSMFDYFLWYKKYPAEGPTFLISISSIKDKNEDGRFTVFLNKSAKHLSLHIVPSQPGDSAVYFCAASGQPTVDTPPSDKLIFGKGTRVTVEP.

The chain is built from TRDV1 and TRDJ1; the match to TRDD3 covers 7 bases. The length of the CDR3 is 22 residues. Trimming removed 0 bases from V and 0 bases from J; junction bases left unmatched: 22. Germline-derived CDR1 and CDR2 are TSWWSYY and QGS. The CDR3 DNA reads TGTGCTCTTGGGGAACTGACAGCCCCCTGCGGTACTGGGGATTCGTACACCGATAAACTCATCTTT. Its translation: CALGELTAPCGTGDSYTDKLIF.

Remarks on this clone: The same CDR3 arises from other DNA sequences in this sample as well. The V gene is TRDV1, the J gene TRDJ1; unclear D gene. The ends were cut back, 0 bases at V and 2 bases at J, with 4 bases in the middle. Germline CDR1 reads TSWWSYY; CDR2 reads QGS. CDR3 length: 13 residues. The CDR3 nucleotides are TGTGCTCTTGGGGAACTAGGTACCGATAAACTCATCTTT. Translated: CALGELGTDKLIF.

Points on this clone: The junction and the germline gene differ at one end; a read error may be behind it. The chain is built from TRDV1 and TRDJ1; 9 positions match TRDD3. There are 17 residues in the CDR3. Per germline, CDR1 TSWWSYY and CDR2 QGS. CDR3 sequence: CALGEIGDTITSDELIF. The CDR3 DNA reads TGTGCCCTTGGGGAAATCGGGGATACGATCACATCCGATGAACTCATCTTT.

This clone was counted a few times. The chain joins TRDV1 to TRDJ1; D is unclear. CDR3 length: 18 amino acids. Trimming left V 3 bases short and J 1 base short, with 21 bases between. Germline CDR1 reads TSWWSYY; CDR2 reads QGS. CDR3 amino acids: CALGDRPSGRAPTDKLIF. Here the CDR3 DNA reads TGTGCTCTTGGGGACCGACCCTCGGGGCGGGCCCCCACCGATAAACTCATCTTT.

Comments on this clone: Other DNA sequences within the sample encode an identical CDR3. This chain uses TRDV2 with TRDJ1; a possible D gene is TRDD3 (5 bases). Germline CDR1 GEAIGNYY, CDR2 EKD. V lost 1 base and J lost 1, with 24 bases in between. CDR3 size: 19 residues. The CDR3 region is CACDTLERIDTYPTDKLIF. The CDR3 nucleotides read TGTGCCTGTGACACTCTAGAAAGGATCGATACTTATCCCACCGATAAACTCATCTTT.

The chain carries TRDV1 and TRDJ1; 12 nucleotides line up with TRDD3. There are 20 residues in the CDR3. Germline V CDR1 and CDR2: TSWWSYY, QGS. Germline trimming cut 3 bases from V and 2 bases from J; bases unmatched to any gene: 16. The CDR3, as DNA: TGTGCTCTTGGGGACCGATTCCGAGCTGGGGGATACGCGCTAACCGATAAACTCATCTTT. The encoded protein is CALGDRFRAGGYALTDKLIF.

The chain combines TRDV1 with TRDJ1; perhaps TRDD3 as D (6 bases). This CDR3 has 21 amino acids. CDR1 and CDR2 (germline): TSWWSYY, QGS. V dropped 0 bases and J dropped 0 bases, with 26 bases sitting between them. Written as DNA, the CDR3 is TGTGCTCTTGGGGAACTAAGCGTACCTGGGGACGAGTGGGTGTACACCGATAAACTCATCTTT. It is translated as CALGELSVPGDEWVYTDKLIF.

The table lists this clone with a few counts. The genes are TRDV1 and TRDJ1; 10 bases align to TRDD3. Germline V gene data show CDR1 as TSWWSYY and CDR2 as QGS. The CDR3 sequence is 19 residues long. V lost 0 bases, J lost 3 bases, and 13 bases stayed unmatched. The CDR3 loop reads CALGELDLRGIRGSDKLIF. In DNA form, the CDR3 reads TGTGCTCTTGGGGAACTCGACCTTCGGGGGATACGCGGGTCCGATAAACTCATCTTT.

There are a few counts of this clone. The V gene is TRDV1, the J gene TRDJ1; 9 bases match TRDD3. The junction had 10 bases not matched to a gene; V was cut back by 1 base and J by 1 base. The germline V gene has CDR1 TSWWSYY and CDR2 QGS. The CDR3 sequence is 18 residues long. The CDR3 nucleotides are TGTGCTCTTGGGGAACCCCCGTACTGGGGGAAGTCCACCGATAAACTCATCTTT. The encoded protein is CALGEPPYWGKSTDKLIF.

This clone was seen more than once but under ten times. This rearrangement joins TRDV2 to TRDJ1, with 11 bases that match TRDD3. J gave up 0 bases and V 3 bases, and 11 bases lay outside the gene matches. There are 18 residues in the CDR3. From germline, CDR1 is GEAIGNYY and CDR2 EKD. CDR3: CACDGTSGGYLYTDKLIF. CDR3 DNA sequence: TGTGCCTGTGACGGCACTTCTGGGGGATACCTGTACACCGATAAACTCATCTTT.

This clone was recorded a few times. This chain links TRDV1 with TRDJ1; D might be TRDD2 (5 bases). The germline V gene encodes CDR1 TSWWSYY and CDR2 QGS. V was trimmed by 2 bases and J by 1 base, leaving 35 bases between them. This CDR3 is 23 amino acids long. Here the CDR3 DNA reads TGTGCTCTTGGGGAATTCTACTGTAGGGGTGTGCCCTACAGACCGCGGGGCACCGATAAACTCATCTTT. Translation gives CALGEFYCRGVPYRPRGTDKLIF.

V and J are TRDV1 and TRDJ1, with 9 nucleotides matching TRDD3. The ends lost 3 bases at V and 3 bases at J; junction bases unmatched: 17. The length of the CDR3 is 19 residues. The V gene's germline CDR1 is TSWWSYY and CDR2 QGS. The CDR3 loop reads CALGDSYVTGGLDADKLIF. CDR3 DNA: TGTGCTCTTGGGGATTCCTACGTCACTGGGGGACTAGATGCCGATAAACTCATCTTT.

This clone has only a few counts. This sequence joins TRDV1 and TRDJ1; a possible D gene is TRDD3 (5 bases). V was cut by 2 bases and J by 0 bases, with 28 bases left in between. The CDR3 contains 21 residues. Germline V gene lookup returns CDR1 TSWWSYY and CDR2 QGS. In DNA, the CDR3 is TGTGCTCTTGGGGAAGGCTTCGTTACGAGGTGGGGAGTCTCGTACACCGATAAACTCATCTTT. It encodes CALGEGFVTRWGVSYTDKLIF.

This clone was seen more than once but under ten times. One end of the junction varies from germline; a read error may be responsible. J is TRDJ1 and V is TRDV1, with 9 bases lining up with TRDD3. The CDR3 totals 22 residues. CDR1 is TSWWSYY and CDR2 is QGS in the germline V gene. CDR3 amino acids: CALGETRLRPLGDKRYTDKPIF. In DNA, the CDR3 is TGTGCTCTTGGAGAAACTCGACTACGCCCCTTGGGGGATAAGCGGTACACCGATAAACCCATCTTT.